This T cell receptor (beta chain) is drawn from a study of blood T cells in healthy people across ages. Study-wide results and limits: Those diversity estimates obtained from one million T cells were thought to be underestimates.

With a J-beta primer mix and a sample-barcoded 5' primer, a second PCR ran 7 to 11 cycles. MiXCR, run by TCRdb on the 5' RACE reads, gives a single entry per CDR3 protein. The sample records roughly 1.4 million distinct CDR3 sequences, 59% being singletons. It was ten milliliters of peripheral blood that were drawn from each donor. This CDR3 region has 14 residues. CDR1 is DFQATT and CDR2 is SNEGSKA in the germline V gene (reference sequence). On this clonotype itself: Its antigen is still unknown.

The clonotype originates from a man aged 18 to 30 in good health. Material: blood. The chain combines TRBV20-1 with TRBJ2-4; no firm D call. The J call may be incorrect, as the DNA end agrees better with TRBJ2-5. The CDR3 DNA reads as TGCAGTGCTAGACAGAGCCCCGTCCGAGAGACCCAGTACTTC. This codes for CSARQSPVRETQYF.